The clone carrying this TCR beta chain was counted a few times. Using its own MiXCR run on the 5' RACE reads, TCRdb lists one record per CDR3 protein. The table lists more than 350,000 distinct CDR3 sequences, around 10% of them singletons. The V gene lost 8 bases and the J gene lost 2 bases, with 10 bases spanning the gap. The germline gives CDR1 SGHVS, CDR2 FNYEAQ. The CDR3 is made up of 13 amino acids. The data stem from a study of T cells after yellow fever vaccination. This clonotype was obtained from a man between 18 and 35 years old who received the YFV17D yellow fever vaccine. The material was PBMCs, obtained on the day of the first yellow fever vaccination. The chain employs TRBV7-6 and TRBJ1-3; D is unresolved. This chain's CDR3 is CASGRPAGNTIYF. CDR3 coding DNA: TGTGCCAGCGGGCGTCCAGCTGGAAACACCATATATTTT.